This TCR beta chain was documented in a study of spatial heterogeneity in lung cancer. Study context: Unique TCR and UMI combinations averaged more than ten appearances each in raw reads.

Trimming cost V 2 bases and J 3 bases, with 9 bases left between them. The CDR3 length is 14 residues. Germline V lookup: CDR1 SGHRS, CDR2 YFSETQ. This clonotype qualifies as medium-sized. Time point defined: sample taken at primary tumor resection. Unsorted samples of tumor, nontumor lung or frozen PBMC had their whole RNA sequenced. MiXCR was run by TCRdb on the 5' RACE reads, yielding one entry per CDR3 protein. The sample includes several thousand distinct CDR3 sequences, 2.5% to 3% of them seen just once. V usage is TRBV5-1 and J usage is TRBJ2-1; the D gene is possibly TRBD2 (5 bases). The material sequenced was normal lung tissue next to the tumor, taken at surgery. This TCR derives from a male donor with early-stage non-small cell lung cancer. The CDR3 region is CASSFGEYYNEQFF. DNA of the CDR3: TGCGCCAGCAGCTTCGGGGAGTACTACAATGAGCAGTTCTTC.